This T cell receptor beta chain was profiled in a study of Ad26.COV2.S vaccination and SARS-CoV-2 variants. Germline V gene lookup returns CDR1 MNHEY and CDR2 SMNVEV (reference sequence). Trimming removed 7 bases from V and 0 bases from J, with 12 bases in between. The CDR3 sequence is 15 residues long. As concerns this clone: What it binds is unknown.

Treatment: some 20 received Ad26.COV2.S at low or high dose, single or two shots; 5 received placebo; per-sample allocation not given. Day 63 after the first vaccine or placebo injection was the time point for sampling. The sample came from a Boston adult aged 18-55 years. Libraries were prepared by immunoSEQ multiplex PCR; TCRdb keeps only in-frame clonotypes and omits some of them. The sample carries about 350,000 clones, roughly 90% recorded once. Study-wide findings and caveats: Vaccine recipients surpassed placebo recipients in spike-specific TCR breadth. Analytic work on TCR breadth and depth might have understated the full extent of total T cell responses. Responses of spike-specific T cells (both CD8+ and CD4+) reportedly showed substantial breadth after vaccination.

V gene TRBV27 combines with J gene TRBJ1-4; D is possibly TRBD1 (6 bases). The source is a person between 18 and 65 years old who received the Ad26.COV2.S COVID-19 vaccine or a placebo. Sequencing used peripheral blood, obtained in a trial of Ad26.COV2.S vaccine versus placebo. The CDR3 DNA is TGTGCCAGCAAGGGGGGCCCCGCAACTAATGAAAAACTGTTTTTT. It translates to CASKGGPATNEKLFF.